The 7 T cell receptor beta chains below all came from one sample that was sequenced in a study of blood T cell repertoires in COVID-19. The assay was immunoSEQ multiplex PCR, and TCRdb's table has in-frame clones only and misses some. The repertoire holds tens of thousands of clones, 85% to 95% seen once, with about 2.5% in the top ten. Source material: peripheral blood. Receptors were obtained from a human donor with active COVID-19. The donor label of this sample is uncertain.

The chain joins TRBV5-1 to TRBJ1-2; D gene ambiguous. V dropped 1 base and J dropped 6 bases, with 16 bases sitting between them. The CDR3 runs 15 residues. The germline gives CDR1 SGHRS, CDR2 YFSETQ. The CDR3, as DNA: TGCGCCAGCAGCTTGCCGAGTGGGAGCGCGGATGGCTACACCTTC. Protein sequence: CASSLPSGSADGYTF.

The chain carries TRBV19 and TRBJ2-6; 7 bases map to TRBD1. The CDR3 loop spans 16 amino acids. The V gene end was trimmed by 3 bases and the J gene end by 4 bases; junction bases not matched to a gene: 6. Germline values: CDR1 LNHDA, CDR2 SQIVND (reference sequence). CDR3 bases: TGTGCCAGTAGTATTGCACAGGGGCGAGGGGCCAACGTCCTGACTTTC. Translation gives CASSIAQGRGANVLTF.

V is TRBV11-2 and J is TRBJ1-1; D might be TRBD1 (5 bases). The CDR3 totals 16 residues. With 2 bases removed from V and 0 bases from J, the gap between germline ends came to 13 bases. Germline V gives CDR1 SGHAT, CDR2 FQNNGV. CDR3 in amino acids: CASSLRGSHLNTEAFF. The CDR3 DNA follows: TGTGCCAGCAGCTTAAGGGGTAGTCACCTGAACACTGAAGCTTTCTTT. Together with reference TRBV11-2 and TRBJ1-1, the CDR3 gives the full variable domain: EAGVAQSPRYKIIEKRQSVAFWCNPISGHATLYWYQQILGQGPKLLIQFQNNGVVDDSQLPKDRFSAERLKGVDSTLKIQPAKLEDSAVYLCASSLRGSHLNTEAFFGQGTRLTVV.

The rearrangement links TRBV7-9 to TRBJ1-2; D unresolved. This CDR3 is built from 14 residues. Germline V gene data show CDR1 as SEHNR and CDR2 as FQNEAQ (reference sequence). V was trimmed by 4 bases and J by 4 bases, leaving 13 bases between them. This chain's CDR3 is CASSSSEAPYGYTF. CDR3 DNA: TGTGCCAGCAGCTCCTCGGAAGCGCCCTATGGCTACACCTTC.

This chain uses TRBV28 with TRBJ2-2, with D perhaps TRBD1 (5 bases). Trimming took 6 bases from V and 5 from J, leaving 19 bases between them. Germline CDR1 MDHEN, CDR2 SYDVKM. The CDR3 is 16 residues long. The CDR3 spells CASSLPAQALTGELFF. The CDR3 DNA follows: TGTGCCAGCAGCTTACCGGCACAGGCTTTAACCGGGGAGCTGTTTTTT.

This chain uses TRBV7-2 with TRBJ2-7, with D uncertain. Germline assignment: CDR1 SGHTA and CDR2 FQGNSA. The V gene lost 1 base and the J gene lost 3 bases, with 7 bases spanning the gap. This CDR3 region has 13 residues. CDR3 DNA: TGTGCCAGCAGCTTAGATCCGGGCTACGAGCAGTACTTC. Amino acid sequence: CASSLDPGYEQYF.

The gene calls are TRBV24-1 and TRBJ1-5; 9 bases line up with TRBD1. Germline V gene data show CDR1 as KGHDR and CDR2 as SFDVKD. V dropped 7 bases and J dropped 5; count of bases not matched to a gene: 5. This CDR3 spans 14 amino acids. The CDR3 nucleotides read TGTGCCACCAGCGAAACAGGGGGCTATCAGCCCCAGCATTTT. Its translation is CATSETGGYQPQHF.